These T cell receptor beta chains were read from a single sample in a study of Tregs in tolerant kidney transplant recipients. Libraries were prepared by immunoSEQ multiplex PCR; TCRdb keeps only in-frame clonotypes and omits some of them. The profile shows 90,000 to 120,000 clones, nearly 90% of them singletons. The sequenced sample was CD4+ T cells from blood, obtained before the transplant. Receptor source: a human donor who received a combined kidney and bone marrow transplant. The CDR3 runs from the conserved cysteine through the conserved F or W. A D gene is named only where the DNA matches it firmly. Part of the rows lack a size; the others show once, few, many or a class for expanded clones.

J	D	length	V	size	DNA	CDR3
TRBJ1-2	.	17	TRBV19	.	TGTGCCAGTAGTATTAAAGGCCGTACAGGAACGTACTATGGCTACACCTTC	CASSIKGRTGTYYGYTF
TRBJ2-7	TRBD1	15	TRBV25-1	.	TGTGCCAGCAGTGGGTATGGACAGGGTGCCTACGAGCAGTACTTC	CASSGYGQGAYEQYF
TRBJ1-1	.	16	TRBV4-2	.	TGTGCCAGCAGCCAAGATAGGGGCAGGAAGAACACTGAAGCTTTCTTT	CASSQDRGRKNTEAFF
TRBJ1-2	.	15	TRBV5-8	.	TGTGCCAGCAATCAGGAGGCTCAGGGGAACTATGGCTACACCTTC	CASNQEAQGNYGYTF
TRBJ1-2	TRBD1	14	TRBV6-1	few	TGTGCCAGCAGCGCCCTGGGACAGGACTATGGCTACACCTTC	CASSALGQDYGYTF
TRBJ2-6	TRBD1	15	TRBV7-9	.	TGTGCCAGCAGCTTAGGGACAGGTGGGGCCAACGTCCTGACTTTC	CASSLGTGGANVLTF
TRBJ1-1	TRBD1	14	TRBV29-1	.	TGCAGCGAGCGACCAGGGGGCGCGGGCACTGAAGCTTTCTTT	CSERPGGAGTEAFF
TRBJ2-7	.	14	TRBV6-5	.	TGTGCCAGCACCAGGGCAGGGTCGGTTTACGAGCAGTACTTC	CASTRAGSVYEQYF
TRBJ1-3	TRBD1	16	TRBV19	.	TGTGCCAGTAACGGCGCGAGACAGGGGTCTGGAAACACCATATATTTT	CASNGARQGSGNTIYF
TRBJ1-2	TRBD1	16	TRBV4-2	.	TGTGCCAGCAGCCATGGACAGGGGTATGGCGCGTATGGCTACACCTTC	CASSHGQGYGAYGYTF
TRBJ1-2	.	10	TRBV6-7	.	TGTGCCAGCAGTTACTCCCCGGGGGGCTTC	CASSYSPGGF
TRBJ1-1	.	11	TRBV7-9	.	TGTGCCAGCAGCTTCGGCACTGAAGCTTTCTTT	CASSFGTEAFF
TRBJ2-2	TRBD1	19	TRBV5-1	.	TGCGCCAGCAGCTTCGTCCAAACTTACAGGGGGGAGAACACCGGGGAGCTGTTTTTT	CASSFVQTYRGENTGELFF
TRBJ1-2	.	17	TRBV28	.	TGTGCCAGCAGTTTATCTAGGCTAGGCCGGTCTAACTATGGCTACACCTTC	CASSLSRLGRSNYGYTF
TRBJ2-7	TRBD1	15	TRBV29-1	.	TGCAGCTACCGTTCGCAGGGGGCTCTATCCTACGAGCAGTACTTC	CSYRSQGALSYEQYF
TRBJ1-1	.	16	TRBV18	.	TGTGCCAGCTCACCACCGTGGGGCAGGGATGGTACTGAAGCTTTCTTT	CASSPPWGRDGTEAFF
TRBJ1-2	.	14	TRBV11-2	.	TGTGCCAGCAGCCGAGAGCGGGCGGGCTATGGCTACACCTTC	CASSRERAGYGYTF
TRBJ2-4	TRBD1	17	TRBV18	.	TGTGCCAGCTCCATAGTCCCGACAGGGGCAGCCAAAAACATTCAGTACTTC	CASSIVPTGAAKNIQYF
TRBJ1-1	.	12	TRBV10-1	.	TGCGCCAGCAGTGAGGGGGGGACCCGGGCTTTCTTT	CASSEGGTRAFF
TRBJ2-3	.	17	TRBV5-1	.	TGCGCCAGCAGCGCCCCGCCTACAGGGAAGGTGACAGATACGCAGTATTTT	CASSAPPTGKVTDTQYF
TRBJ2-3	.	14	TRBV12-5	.	TGTGCTGGGGGTGGGGGCGGGAGCACAGATACGCAGTATTTT	CAGGGGGSTDTQYF
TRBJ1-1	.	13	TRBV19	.	TGTGCCAGTAGTACGCAGGGGAGCACTGAAGCTTTCTTT	CASSTQGSTEAFF
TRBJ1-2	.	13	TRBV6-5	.	TGTGCCAGCAGTTACTCCGGGGGGAGTGGCTACACCTTC	CASSYSGGSGYTF
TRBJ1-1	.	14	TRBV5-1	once	TGCGCCAGCAGCTTGGTTCGGGGGTTTAGTGAAGCTTTCTTT	CASSLVRGFSEAFF
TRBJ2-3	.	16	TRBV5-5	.	TGTGCCAGCAGCTTCCCCGGGGACAATAGATTTCATACGCAGTATTTT	CASSFPGDNRFHTQYF
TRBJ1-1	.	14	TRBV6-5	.	TGTGCCAGCAGATCCCCCCGGTCTAACACTGAAGCTTTCTTT	CASRSPRSNTEAFF
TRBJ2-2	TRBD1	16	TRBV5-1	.	TGCGCCAGCAGCTTGGCCGGACAGGGGCGGACCGGGGAGCTGTTTTTT	CASSLAGQGRTGELFF
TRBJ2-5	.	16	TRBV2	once	TGTGCCAGCAGTGAAGGTTTAGGGGGGGGGACGGAGACCCAGTACTTC	CASSEGLGGGTETQYF
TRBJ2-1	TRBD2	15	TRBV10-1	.	TGCGCCAGCAGTGATCTAGCGGGAGGGTACAATGAGCAGTTCTTC	CASSDLAGGYNEQFF
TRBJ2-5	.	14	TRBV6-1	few	TGTGCCAGCACCGGGCAGGGCGCAGGAGAGACCCAGTACTTC	CASTGQGAGETQYF
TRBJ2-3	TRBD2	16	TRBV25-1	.	TGTGCCAGCAGTGGACCTCGGGGGGGAGGGACAGATACGCAGTATTTT	CASSGPRGGGTDTQYF
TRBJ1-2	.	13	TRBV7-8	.	TGTGCCAGCAGCTTACAGGGCCCCTATGGCTACACCTTC	CASSLQGPYGYTF
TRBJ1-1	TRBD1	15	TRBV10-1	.	TGCGCCAGCAGTGAGGGGGGACAGAGGAACACTGAAGCTTTCTTT	CASSEGGQRNTEAFF